This paragraph reports one TCR beta chain. The data were taken from a study of shared clonotypes between healthy human individuals. It was roughly 88 million PBMCs that unsorted samples used for genomic DNA. V was clipped by 7 bases and J by 6 bases, with 18 bases between them. The CDR3 runs 15 residues. Germline CDR1 reads SNHLY; CDR2 reads FYNNEI. An assay was performed, and its level was deep. TCRdb's copy holds only in-frame clones and misses some; the assay was immunoSEQ multiplex PCR. Counted here are about 500,000 clones, approximately 71% occurring once; the ten biggest clones make up around 12%.

The TCR was taken from a woman aged 40 to 50 in good health. Some clones in this sample may be carry-over from other donors' samples. This chain connects TRBV2 to TRBJ2-2, with D perhaps given as TRBD1 or TRBD2 (6 bases each). Sequenced material: PBMCs. For the CDR3, the DNA is TGTGCCAGCAACCCCGACGGGGGCTTTTCCGGGGAGCTGTTTTTT. It codes for CASNPDGGFSGELFF.